These 28 T cell receptor beta chains were sequenced from one sample in a study of PD-L1 blockade in urothelial cancer. Assay used: immunoSEQ multiplex PCR; TCRdb lists only in-frame clones, some missing. Of tens of thousands of clones listed, approximately 86% were seen once; the top ten hold approximately 16%. This specimen consisted of PBMCs, obtained around atezolizumab (anti-PD-L1) treatment. Every receptor here comes from a man between 60 and 75 years old with urothelial cancer.

The chain recombines TRBV5-1 with TRBJ1-1; D unresolved. CDR1 and CDR2 from the germline V gene are SGHRS and YFSETQ. The ends were cut back, 2 bases at V and 0 bases at J, with 8 bases in the middle. The CDR3 consists of 14 residues. This CDR3 reads CASSFPGMNTEAFF. The CDR3 nucleotides read TGCGCCAGCAGCTTTCCGGGGATGAACACTGAAGCTTTCTTT.

The chain has TRBV6-5 and TRBJ1-3, with TRBD1 matching over 7 bases. V lost 5 bases, J lost 0 bases, and 1 base stayed unmatched. This CDR3 spans 14 amino acids. Germline V gene sequence: CDR1 MNHEY, CDR2 SVGAGI. The CDR3 loop is CASSRQGSGNTIYF. The CDR3 coding sequence is TGTGCCAGCAGTAGACAGGGCTCTGGAAACACCATATATTTT.

This chain joins TRBV5-4 and TRBJ2-1; possibly TRBD1 for D (5 bases). The CDR3 runs to 15 residues. Trimming pared 2 bases from V and 9 bases from J, leaving 18 bases between. Germline lookup yields CDR1 SGHNT and CDR2 YYREEE (reference sequence). As DNA, the CDR3 is TGTGCCAGCAGCTTAGGCCAGGGCACCCCTGGTGAGCAGTTCTTC. Translated: CASSLGQGTPGEQFF.

The chain links TRBV5-1 to TRBJ2-5, with D possibly TRBD1 on 5 matching bases. Germline V gives CDR1 SGHRS, CDR2 YFSETQ. This CDR3 is 14 amino acids long. The V and J ends lost 3 bases and 5 bases respectively, with 14 bases between them. This CDR3 is CASSWSTGPETQYF. The CDR3 coding sequence is TGCGCCAGCAGCTGGAGCACAGGTCCGGAGACCCAGTACTTC.

The chain combines TRBV14 with TRBJ2-2, with 7 positions matching TRBD2. V was pared by 4 bases and J by 2 bases, with 7 bases of the junction left unmatched. This CDR3 is built from 16 residues. Germline V gene sequence: CDR1 SGHDN, CDR2 FVKESK. The CDR3 sequence is CASSPISGTNTGELFF. CDR3 coding DNA: TGTGCCAGCAGCCCGATCAGCGGGACCAACACCGGGGAGCTGTTTTTT.

The V and J genes are TRBV6-5 and TRBJ1-1; unclear D gene. The CDR3 totals 15 residues. The germline V and J ends were trimmed by 1 base and 8 bases, with 17 bases remaining between them. CDR1 is MNHEY, CDR2 SVGAGI, per germline. As DNA, the CDR3 is TGTGCCAGCAGTTACTGGCGTGGCGGTCGTGGAGAAGCTTTCTTT. Translating gives CASSYWRGGRGEAFF.

This sequence joins TRBV14 and TRBJ2-4; D gene unclear. The V end was cut by 0 bases, the J end by 2 bases, with 11 bases between. The CDR3 totals 16 residues. The germline V gene has CDR1 SGHDN and CDR2 FVKESK. The CDR3 loop reads CASSQEPVFSKNIQYF. CDR3 coding DNA: TGTGCCAGCAGCCAAGAGCCGGTATTTTCCAAAAACATTCAGTACTTC.

The V and J genes are TRBV7-3 and TRBJ2-1; 11 bases match TRBD2. With 5 bases clipped from V and 6 bases from J, the junction kept 9 bases outside the gene matches. Looked up from germline, CDR1 is SGHTA and CDR2 is FQGTGA. This CDR3 contains 16 residues. The CDR3 protein is CASSPSPTSGVNEQFF. CDR3 nucleotide sequence: TGTGCCAGCAGCCCGAGCCCGACTAGCGGGGTCAATGAGCAGTTCTTC.

The V gene is TRBV7-3, the J gene TRBJ1-2, with 10 positions matching TRBD1. The germline V gene has CDR1 SGHTA and CDR2 FQGTGA. This CDR3 has 15 amino acids. The ends lost 4 bases at V and 0 bases at J; junction bases unmatched: 2. The CDR3 spells CASSWDRGPNYGYTF. The CDR3, as DNA: TGTGCCAGCAGCTGGGACAGGGGACCTAACTATGGCTACACCTTC.

The genes are TRBV5-1 and TRBJ2-7, with D possibly TRBD1 on 5 matching bases. The length of the CDR3 is 13 residues. V was trimmed by 3 bases and J by 1 base, leaving 8 bases between them. The V gene's germline CDR1 is SGHRS and CDR2 YFSETQ. CDR3: CASSSGISYEQYF. Written as DNA, the CDR3 is TGCGCCAGCAGCTCAGGGATTTCCTACGAGCAGTACTTC.

The sample holds a few counts of this clone. V usage is TRBV19 and J usage is TRBJ2-1, with 8 nucleotides matching TRBD2. Losses at the gene ends were 4 bases for V and 8 bases for J; bases not matched to a gene: 16. The CDR3 covers 17 residues. From germline, CDR1 is LNHDA and CDR2 SQIVND (reference sequence). Here the CDR3 DNA reads TGTGCCAGTAGTACCGACATGGCGGGAGGCTCCCTGGATGAGCAGTTCTTC. The encoded protein is CASSTDMAGGSLDEQFF.

This clone was seen just once. The chain links TRBV7-8 to TRBJ2-7, with 8 nucleotides matching TRBD2. Germline assignment: CDR1 SGHVS and CDR2 FQNEAQ. J lost 1 base, V lost 0 bases, and 11 bases had no gene match. The CDR3 runs to 18 residues. The chain's CDR3 is CASSLAQRKRGPSYEQYF. CDR3 nucleotide sequence: TGTGCCAGCAGCTTAGCCCAGAGAAAGCGGGGGCCATCCTACGAGCAGTACTTC.

V gene TRBV6-5 combines with J gene TRBJ2-1; TRBD2 matches at 7 bases. J was trimmed by 9 bases and V by 2 bases; bases with no gene match: 4. This CDR3 spans 13 amino acids. The V gene's germline CDR1 is MNHEY and CDR2 SVGAGI. In DNA, the CDR3 is TGTGCCAGCAGTTACGGGGAGGGTAGTGAGCAGTTCTTC. It is translated as CASSYGEGSEQFF.

V is TRBV5-8 and J is TRBJ2-4; TRBD2 matches 11 bases. This CDR3 has 16 amino acids. V dropped 0 bases and J dropped 8; count of bases not matched to a gene: 7. Germline V CDR1 and CDR2: SGHTS, YDEGEE. CDR3 sequence (DNA): TGTGCCAGCAGCTTGGGGCTAGCGGGGGGTTTTGACATTCAGTACTTC. Translated: CASSLGLAGGFDIQYF.

The chain couples TRBV29-1 to TRBJ1-1; TRBD1 aligns across 8 bases. The germline gives CDR1 SQVTM, CDR2 ANQGSEA. The ends lost 0 bases at V and 7 bases at J; junction bases unmatched: 13. The CDR3 contains 16 residues. The CDR3 here is CSVEDQRTGHYGEAFF. In DNA, the CDR3 is TGCAGCGTTGAAGATCAAAGGACAGGGCACTACGGTGAAGCTTTCTTT. Supplemented by reference TRBV29-1 and TRBJ1-1, the full variable domain reads SAVISQKPSRDICQRGTSLTIQCQVDSQVTMMFWYRQQPGQSLTLIATANQGSEATYESGFVIDKFPISRPNLTFSTLTVSNMSPEDSSIYLCSVEDQRTGHYGEAFFGQGTRLTVV.

The V call is TRBV7-2, the J call TRBJ2-1; 9 positions agree with TRBD2. The CDR3 is 16 amino acids. Germline V gene data show CDR1 as SGHTA and CDR2 as FQGNSA. Germline trimming cut 5 bases from V and 3 bases from J; bases unmatched to any gene: 8. This CDR3 reads CASSQARRGGYNEQFF. The CDR3 DNA reads TGTGCCAGCAGCCAAGCGCGGCGGGGGGGCTACAATGAGCAGTTCTTC.

V gene TRBV4-1 combines with J gene TRBJ2-3; possible D gene TRBD2, 6 bases. Per the germline V gene, CDR1 is MGHRA and CDR2 is YSYEKL. The CDR3 is 14 amino acids. Trimming took off 6 bases at V and 4 bases at J, with 14 bases between the two ends. The CDR3 sequence: CASRTGTESDTQYF. The CDR3 DNA reads TGCGCCAGCAGAACGGGGACTGAGTCAGATACGCAGTATTTT.

This chain links TRBV7-3 with TRBJ2-1; TRBD2 agrees at 8 bases. CDR3 length: 17 residues. Trimming removed 1 base from V and 4 bases from J; junction bases left unmatched: 9. The germline gives CDR1 SGHTA, CDR2 FQGTGA. The CDR3 loop is CASSLMGPGLVYNEQFF. DNA for the CDR3: TGTGCCAGCAGCTTAATGGGGCCGGGACTAGTATACAATGAGCAGTTCTTC.

This clone was observed a few times. The chain uses TRBV11-3 and TRBJ1-2, with D unresolved. The CDR3 is made up of 13 amino acids. Trimming left V 1 base short and J 6 bases short, with 9 bases between. In germline, CDR1 is SGHNT, CDR2 YENEEA. CDR3 amino acids: CASSLVFGDGYTF. The CDR3 DNA reads as TGTGCCAGCAGCTTAGTATTCGGGGATGGCTACACCTTC.

The chain uses TRBV18 and TRBJ2-1; 8 bases fit TRBD2. This CDR3 has 16 residues. V was pared by 0 bases and J by 15 bases, with 16 bases of the junction left unmatched. Germline-derived CDR1 and CDR2 are KGHSH and LQKENI. The CDR3 region has the DNA TGTGCCAGCTCACCACCCGGGTTCGAACGGGGGGGTACTTGGTTCTTC. It yields the protein CASSPPGFERGGTWFF.

The genes are TRBV7-9 and TRBJ2-1, with D tentatively TRBD2 (6 bases). Germline lookup yields CDR1 SEHNR and CDR2 FQNEAQ (reference sequence). V lost 6 bases and J 4 bases, leaving 10 bases between the germline ends. The CDR3 extends over 13 amino acids. The CDR3 region has the DNA TGTGCCAGCAGGCGGGAAGCGTACAATGAGCAGTTCTTC. Translating it yields CASRREAYNEQFF.

This rearrangement joins TRBV30 to TRBJ1-1; D perhaps matches TRBD1 (6 bases). V was shortened by 8 bases and J by 5 bases, with 15 bases between the two germline ends. Germline V gene data show CDR1 as GTSNPN and CDR2 as SVGIG (reference sequence). The CDR3 has 12 residues. CDR3 residues: CASNRARTEAFF. For the CDR3, the DNA is TGTGCCAGTAACAGGGCTAGGACTGAAGCTTTCTTT.

This chain uses TRBV2 with TRBJ2-7, with D possibly TRBD2 on 5 matching bases. The V gene lost 6 bases and the J gene lost 0 bases, with 12 bases spanning the gap. This CDR3 has 14 residues. CDR1 SNHLY and CDR2 FYNNEI come from the germline V gene. The DNA for the CDR3 is TGTGCCAGCAGGAGGGAAAGGAACTCCTACGAGCAGTACTTC. Amino acid sequence: CASRRERNSYEQYF.

V usage is TRBV7-8 and J usage is TRBJ1-5, with 10 bases aligning to TRBD1. J gave up 4 bases and V 5 bases, and 5 bases lay outside the gene matches. CDR1 is SGHVS and CDR2 is FQNEAQ in the germline V gene. This CDR3 comprises 15 residues. The CDR3 DNA reads as TGTGCCAGCAGCGGACCGGGACAGGGGAATCAGCCCCAGCATTTT. This codes for CASSGPGQGNQPQHF.

The V call is TRBV7-9, the J call TRBJ2-5; D may be TRBD2 (6 bases). The CDR3 runs to 15 residues. Germline loops: CDR1 SEHNR, CDR2 FQNEAQ (reference sequence). Between the trimmed V and J ends, which lost 2 bases and 5 bases, there was a span of 15 bases. CDR3 sequence: CASSLKGGEMETQYF. The CDR3 DNA follows: TGTGCCAGCAGCTTAAAAGGAGGGGAGATGGAGACCCAGTACTTC.

Written as DNA, the CDR3 is TGTGCCAGCAGCGTACAGTCCTTTTCCGCCGGGGAGCTGTTTTTT. Protein product: CASSVQSFSAGELFF. The chain links TRBV9 to TRBJ2-2; D uncertain. Trimming pared 1 base from V and 6 bases from J, leaving 13 bases between. Germline V gene lookup returns CDR1 SGDLS and CDR2 YYNGEE. The length of the CDR3 is 15 residues. Using reference TRBV9 and TRBJ2-2 for the parts outside the CDR3, the full variable domain is DSGVTQTPKHLITATGQRVTLRCSPRSGDLSVYWYQQSLDQGLQFLIQYYNGEERAKGNILERFSAQQFPDLHSELNLSSLELGDSALYFCASSVQSFSAGELFFGEGSRLTVL.

V usage is TRBV5-1 and J usage is TRBJ2-7; D perhaps matches TRBD2 (6 bases). This CDR3 is 15 amino acids long. Germline V CDR1 and CDR2: SGHRS, YFSETQ. V lost 1 base and J lost 0, with 11 bases in between. The CDR3 DNA is TGCGCCAGCAGCTTGTTTCCGGGGGTCTCCTACGAGCAGTACTTC. This translates into CASSLFPGVSYEQYF.

The chain couples TRBV13 to TRBJ1-5, with 11 bases matching TRBD1. V shed 5 bases, J shed 0 bases, and the junction held 6 bases outside the gene matches. The CDR3 is 17 residues long. CDR1 and CDR2 (germline): PRHDT, FYEKMQ (reference sequence). The chain's CDR3 is CASSRTGGVYSNQPQHF. The DNA of the CDR3 is TGTGCCAGCAGCCGGACAGGGGGCGTATATAGCAATCAGCCCCAGCATTTT.